This paragraph reports one TCR beta chain. The antigen is unknown. This record belongs to a study of blood T cells in healthy people across ages. In the study overall: Template-switching capture recovered about one barcoded beta molecule per two T cells.

Aged roughly 6 to 100, donors were systemically healthy Caucasians from Russia. Per sample, extraction of total RNA gave at least 5 micrograms in every case. The authors ran a second PCR of about 7 to 11 cycles using a sample-barcoded 5' primer and a J-beta primer mix. TCRdb re-called the 5' RACE reads with MiXCR, one entry per CDR3 protein. The sample carries 1.5 million to 1.9 million distinct CDR3 sequences, approximately 42% recorded once. CDR1 SGHTA and CDR2 FQGTGA come from the germline V gene. Between the trimmed V and J ends, which lost 5 bases and 9 bases, there was a span of 14 bases. The CDR3 runs 13 residues. Study outcomes and limitations: Older individuals had lower TCR beta diversity per million T cells (the decline was roughly linear).

The chain links TRBV7-3 to TRBJ2-1; D is unresolved. This TCR came from a woman aged 18-35 years in good health. The sequencing sample was made of blood. CDR3 bases: TGTGCCAGCAGCCCTGACCCGGCTTCTGAGCAGTTCTTC. It yields the protein CASSPDPASEQFF.